In this sample, the clone carrying this TCR beta chain turned up many times. This specimen belongs to a study of neurological immune-mediated disorders. TCRdb re-analysed the 5' RACE reads in MiXCR, keeping a single row per CDR3 protein. The data show about 66,000 distinct CDR3 sequences, with 4.5% to 5.5% seen just once and around 7% held by the top ten. Trimming took off 3 bases at V and 0 bases at J, with 11 bases between the two ends. Germline V gene data show CDR1 as KGHDR and CDR2 as SFDVKD. The CDR3 totals 16 residues. This chain connects TRBV24-1 to TRBJ1-5, with a weak D call TRBD1 (5 bases). Sequencing used PBMCs. The TCR sequence derives from a young man with multiple sclerosis. The CDR3 region is CATSDNDSYSNQPQHF. The CDR3 coding sequence is TGTGCCACCAGTGATAATGACAGCTATAGCAATCAGCCCCAGCATTTT.